A single TCR beta chain is shown here with its context. Antigen unknown. Following a re-call of the 5' RACE reads, TCRdb has one entry per CDR3 protein and lacks DNA. In total, the table holds about 420,000 distinct CDR3 sequences. This specimen comes from a study of monozygotic twins with inflammatory bowel disease. Study-level findings and limits: Repertoire likeness was no different across concordant and discordant twins, perhaps owing to restricted power. Reduced clonotype sharing with other individuals was observed in IBD patients relative to healthy twins, especially with disease activity. By inverse Simpson index, TCRbeta diversity was lower in IBD patients than in healthy co-twins.

This TCR derives from a human donor with ulcerative colitis or Crohn's disease, or a healthy co-twin of an affected twin (not recorded which). The sequenced sample was blood.

The chain's CDR3 is CSVDRTEMNTEAFF. This rearrangement joins TRBV29-1 to TRBJ1-1; lacking DNA, the TRBD1 call made by TCRdb goes unchecked. Germline CDR1 and CDR2: SQVTM and ANQGSEA. This CDR3 is built from 14 residues. The entire variable domain, with the rest obtained from reference TRBV29-1 and TRBJ1-1, is as follows: SAVISQKPSRDICQRGTSLTIQCQVDSQVTMMFWYRQQPGQSLTLIATANQGSEATYESGFVIDKFPISRPNLTFSTLTVSNMSPEDSSIYLCSVDRTEMNTEAFFGQGTRLTVV.